The T cell receptor beta chain described here comes from a study of T cells in Graves' hyperthyroidism and ophthalmopathy (dated by TCRdb to 2018 to 2020). Notes on the research overall: Peripheral blood was collected at initial diagnosis, before any treatment. To identify TCR V-J signatures that set the groups apart, the researchers used a discovery cohort of about a hundred patients, made up of under 45 with Graves' ophthalmopathy and some 56 with stable Graves' hyperthyroidism. The study also compared thyroid tissue and blood T-cell repertoires from about six Graves' hyperthyroidism patients. After blood sampling, hyperthyroidism patients were treated with methimazole at a starting dose of 30 mg daily, and ophthalmopathy patients were treated with high-dose intravenous methylprednisolone. The paper describes TCR Vbeta CDR3 sequencing of fewer than 150 peripheral blood samples, made up of some 40 ophthalmopathy patients, roughly 80 hyperthyroidism patients and 17 progressor patients. An independent validation cohort of 18 to 20 hyperthyroidism patients and 17 patients who later progressed to ophthalmopathy tested prospective prediction of ophthalmopathy. The 100 discovery patients were randomly split 7:3 into training and test sets. Study-level results and caveats: A model built on a 13 V-J signature distinguished ophthalmopathy from stable hyperthyroidism, reaching roughly 88% sensitivity and around 81% specificity in cross-validation and 80%/75% in testing. No statistical method was used to fix the sample size in advance, and group allocation was not hidden from the investigators. In validation, the model predicted progression to ophthalmopathy a median of about 6 months before onset, with about 67% sensitivity and roughly 77% specificity. Most expanded thyroid clonotypes (frequency above 0.001) were also detected in blood, suggesting blood repertoires may reflect thyroid immune responses.

Moderately to severely active disease, a Clinical Activity Score of at least 3, a NOSPECS grade of at least 4, and a duration under 3 months were present in ophthalmopathy patients. Any patient with an uncontrolled infection, another autoimmune disease, pregnancy or lactation was excluded. Diagnoses were established on the basis of clinical symptoms, serum thyroxine and TRAb, thyroid ultrasound, and orbital computed tomography. PBMCs were isolated from about 9.2 ml of fresh peripheral blood by Ficoll-Paque density gradient centrifugation. Total RNA was extracted with Trizol reagent, and quality was checked on an Agilent 2100 Bioanalyzer. A note on this clonotype: This receptor's antigen is unknown. No base quality information exists; no much larger clone differs at one position.

Amplification of TCR beta CDR3 regions was carried out from RNA transcripts. For the first round of RT-PCR on the TCR CDR3, the HTBI primer set was used together with the Qiagen OneStep RT-PCR kit. Libraries were constructed in a second round of multiplex PCR, after which size selection and purification were carried out. Libraries were sequenced paired-end with 100 bp reads on an Illumina HiSeq2000. Per the authors' processing: SOAPnuke was used to process the raw data, with reads discarded if the reads contained adapters or uncalled bases, had a mean Phred below 15, or lacked an exact constant-primer or identifier match. COPE v1.2.5 was used to merge high-quality paired reads, and clonotypes were defined as unique nucleotide sequences. Clonotypes were aligned to IMGT TRBV, TRBD and TRBJ reference segments using MiTCR v1.1. Analysis was restricted to V-J combinations with a frequency above 0.0001, which covered just over 98% of repertoires. The TCS score was defined as the ratio of F50 (clonal expansion) to E x V (chaos), calculated using BLOSUM62-based TCRdist between CDR3 peptides within each V-J. Welch's t-statistics and random forest reduced 500 to 650 V-J features to fewer than 15, which were used in a naive Bayes classifier (R e1071). Using fastp trimming at Q25 and MiXCR clonotype assembly, TCRdb reanalyzed the public sequencing data and kept in-frame beta chains. Under each unique CDR3 protein, matching rows form one entry showing the most common genes and DNA. TCRdb's processing, not the study's, gives the V and J calls here. This sample holds 450,000 to 500,000 distinct CDR3 sequences; about 20% were observed only once. The top ten clonotypes cover approximately 49% of the sample.

Sequenced: blood. The sequence came from a woman in her seventies with Graves' ophthalmopathy.

The nucleotides are TGTGCCAGCACTGGGGACTACGAGCAGTACTTC. Protein translation: CASTGDYEQYF. The rearranged segments are TRBV2 and TRBJ2-7; the D gene lacks a confident call. The V end loses 7 bases and the J end loses 3 bases, and a stretch of 7 bases separates them. Taken from cysteine to phenylalanine, the CDR3 has 11 residues. The kept DNA is CDR3 alone, 33 bases in frame from the first base. The germline V gene specifies SNHLY as CDR1 and FYNNEI as CDR2.